These 8 T cell receptor beta chains were all obtained from the same sample, sequenced in a study of T cell repertoires in cytomegalovirus infection. The antigens these receptors bind are not known. TCRdb reprocessed the reads via MiXCR and lists one record per CDR3 protein. The table lists about 830,000 distinct CDR3 sequences, roughly 33% of them singletons, with roughly 12% in the top ten. The source material was cultured CD8+ T cells from PBMCs, sampled from culture after CMV antigen stimulation. Receptors were obtained from a human donor in good health (CMV status not recorded). Some clones in this sample may be carry-over from other donors' samples.

This chain uses TRBV2 with TRBJ2-2; D remains unclear. Germline CDR1 and CDR2: SNHLY and FYNNEI. Trimming took 11 bases from V and 2 from J, leaving 12 bases between them. The CDR3 extends over 13 amino acids. CDR3 coding DNA: TGTGCCGACCAAAAGAGAAACACCGGGGAGCTGTTTTTT. Translated: CADQKRNTGELFF.

This chain uses TRBV20-1 with TRBJ2-1; TRBD1 matches at 8 bases. The CDR3 has 16 residues. CDR1 and CDR2 (germline): DFQATT, SNEGSKA (reference sequence). Unmatched junction bases numbered 10, after V lost 6 bases and J lost 0 bases. CDR3 sequence reads: CSAATFGQGSYNEQFF. The CDR3, as DNA: TGCAGTGCCGCGACCTTCGGACAGGGCTCCTACAATGAGCAGTTCTTC.

V is TRBV19 and J is TRBJ1-1; 9 bases agree with TRBD1. Germline-derived CDR1 and CDR2 are LNHDA and SQIVND (reference sequence). The V and J ends lost 6 bases and 5 bases, in that order; junction bases with no gene match: 4. The CDR3 is 13 residues long. CDR3 nucleotide sequence: TGTGCCAGTAGCGGGACAGGGAAGACTGAAGCTTTCTTT. Its translation is CASSGTGKTEAFF.

At least ten counts were recorded for this clonotype. The chain employs TRBV6-1 and TRBJ1-2, with D uncertain. Germline CDR1 MNHNS, CDR2 SASEGT. V gave up 7 bases and J gave up 5 bases, with 5 bases separating them. CDR3 length: 10 amino acids. This CDR3 reads CASKGYGYTF. CDR3 coding DNA: TGTGCCAGCAAAGGTTATGGCTACACCTTC.

This clonotype was recorded a few times. The rearrangement links TRBV2 to TRBJ1-2; 8 bases fit TRBD1. Germline V gene lookup returns CDR1 SNHLY and CDR2 FYNNEI. This CDR3 contains 15 residues. V lost 6 bases, J lost 2 bases, and 8 bases stayed unmatched. The CDR3 sequence: CASSMQGAQNYGYTF. The CDR3 nucleotides read TGTGCCAGCAGCATGCAGGGGGCCCAAAACTATGGCTACACCTTC.

The chain couples TRBV6-5 to TRBJ1-1; 10 positions agree with TRBD1. The ends lost 6 bases at V and 5 bases at J; junction bases unmatched: 6. Germline CDR1 MNHEY, CDR2 SVGAGI. The CDR3 runs 14 residues. CDR3 DNA sequence: TGTGCCAGCAGGGCCCGGGACAGGGGAACTGAAGCTTTCTTT. Amino acids: CASRARDRGTEAFF.

The rearrangement joins TRBV5-4 to TRBJ2-7, with 10 bases lining up with TRBD1. V was pared by 4 bases and J by 2 bases, with 3 bases of the junction left unmatched. There are 14 residues in the CDR3. CDR1 is SGHNT, CDR2 YYREEE, per germline (reference sequence). The CDR3 bases are TGTGCCAGCAGCCATGACAGGGGGCCCTACGAGCAGTACTTC. Protein: CASSHDRGPYEQYF. Filled out from reference TRBV5-4 and TRBJ2-7, the complete variable domain reads ETGVTQSPTHLIKTRGQQVTLRCSSQSGHNTVSWYQQALGQGPQFIFQYYREEENGRGNFPPRFSGLQFPNYSSELNVNALELDDSALYLCASSHDRGPYEQYFGPGTRLTVT.

This clonotype was picked up a small number of times. The chain links TRBV19 to TRBJ1-1; TRBD1 matches 7 bases. Germline trimming cut 5 bases from V and 5 bases from J; bases unmatched to any gene: 11. The CDR3 length is 15 residues. CDR1 LNHDA and CDR2 SQIVND come from the germline V gene (reference sequence). CDR3 loop: CASSDWDRGSTEAFF. In nucleotides, the CDR3 is TGTGCCAGTAGTGATTGGGACAGAGGTTCGACTGAAGCTTTCTTT.